The present T cell receptor beta chain was sequenced within a study of cytomegalovirus exposure and HLA in healthy donors. Study-level points and caveats: The study labeled 150 or so TCR beta chains cytomegalovirus-associated.

Donors in the study were healthy people who gave bone marrow. With 60 Vbeta and 13 Jbeta primers, the PCR was carried out. The data were produced by immunoSEQ multiplex PCR, yet TCRdb's version contains in-frame clones alone and is incomplete. The repertoire includes about 170,000 clones, over 75% of them detected once, and 6.3% sits in the top ten. About this clone: The antigen is unknown.

Sequenced input: PBMCs. This sequence originates from a man aged 40-50 years in good health and CMV-seropositive.

The CDR3 sequence is CASTLSGQGNYGYTF. The CDR3 nucleotides are TGTGCCAGTACTCTGTCGGGACAGGGCAACTATGGCTACACCTTC. V usage is TRBV19 and J usage is TRBJ1-2; 9 nucleotides align to TRBD1. Germline CDR1 reads LNHDA; CDR2 reads SQIVND (reference sequence). Germline trimming cut 7 bases from V and 2 bases from J; bases unmatched to any gene: 8. This CDR3 region has 15 residues.